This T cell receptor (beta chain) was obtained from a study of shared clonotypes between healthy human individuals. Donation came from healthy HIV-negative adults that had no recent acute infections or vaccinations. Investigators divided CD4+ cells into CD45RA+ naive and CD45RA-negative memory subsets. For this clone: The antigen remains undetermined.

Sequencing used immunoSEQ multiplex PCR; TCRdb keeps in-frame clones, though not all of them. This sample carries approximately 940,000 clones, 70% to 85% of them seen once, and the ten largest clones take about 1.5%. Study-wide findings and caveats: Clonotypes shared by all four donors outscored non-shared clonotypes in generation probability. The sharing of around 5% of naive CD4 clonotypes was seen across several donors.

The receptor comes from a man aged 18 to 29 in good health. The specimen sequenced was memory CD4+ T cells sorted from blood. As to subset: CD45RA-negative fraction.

CDR3 nucleotide sequence: TGTGCCAGCTCACCATCGCGATACGTGGGCCTCACCTATGGCTACACCTTC. Its translation is CASSPSRYVGLTYGYTF. The chain couples TRBV18 to TRBJ1-2; D gene unclear. CDR3 length equals 17 residues. Per germline, CDR1 KGHSH and CDR2 LQKENI. With 2 bases removed from V and 4 bases from J, the gap between germline ends came to 20 bases.